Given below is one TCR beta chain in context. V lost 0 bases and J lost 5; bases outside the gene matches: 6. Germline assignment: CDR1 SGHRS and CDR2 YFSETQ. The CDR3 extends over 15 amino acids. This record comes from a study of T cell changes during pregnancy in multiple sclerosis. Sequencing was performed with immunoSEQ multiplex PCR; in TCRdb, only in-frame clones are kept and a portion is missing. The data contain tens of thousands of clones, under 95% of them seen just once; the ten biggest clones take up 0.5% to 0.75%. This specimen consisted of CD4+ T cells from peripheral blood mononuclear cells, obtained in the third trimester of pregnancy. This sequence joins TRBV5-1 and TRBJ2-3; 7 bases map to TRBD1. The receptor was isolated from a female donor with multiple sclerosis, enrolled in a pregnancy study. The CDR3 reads CASSLARQGQDTQYF. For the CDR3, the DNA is TGCGCCAGCAGCTTGGCTCGACAGGGACAAGATACGCAGTATTTT.